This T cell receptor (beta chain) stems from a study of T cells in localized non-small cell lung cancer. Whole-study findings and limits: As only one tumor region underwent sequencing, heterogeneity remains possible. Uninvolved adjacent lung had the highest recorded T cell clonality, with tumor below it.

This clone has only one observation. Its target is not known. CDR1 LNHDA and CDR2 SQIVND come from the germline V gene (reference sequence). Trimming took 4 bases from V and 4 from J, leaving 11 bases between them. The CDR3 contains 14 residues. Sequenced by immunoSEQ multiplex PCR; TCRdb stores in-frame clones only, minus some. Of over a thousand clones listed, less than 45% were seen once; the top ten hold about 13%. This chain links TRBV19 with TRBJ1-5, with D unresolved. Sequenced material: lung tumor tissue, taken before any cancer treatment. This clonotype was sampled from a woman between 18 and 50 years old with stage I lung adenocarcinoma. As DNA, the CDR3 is TGTGCCAGTAGTAAGATCGGGGTAAATCAGCCCCAGCATTTT. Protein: CASSKIGVNQPQHF.